What follows are 32 T cell receptor beta chains derived from one specimen sequenced in a study of shared clonotypes between healthy human individuals. Only in-frame clones appear in the TCRdb table, and some are missing; sequencing was by immunoSEQ multiplex PCR. The sample lists more than 550,000 clones, about 92% occurring once. The sample taken for sequencing was memory CD8+ T cells from PBMCs. Subset in this sample: CD45RO+ cells pooled with CCR7-negative TemRA cells. These receptors were obtained from a man between 18 and 29 years old in good health. Some clones in this sample may be carry-over from other donors' samples.

The gene calls are TRBV27 and TRBJ1-3; no firm D call. The CDR3 spans 13 residues. Germline-derived CDR1 and CDR2 are MNHEY and SMNVEV (reference sequence). Deletions cut 6 bases from V and 4 bases from J, with 10 bases between. CDR3 residues: CASRDYSGNTIYF. For the CDR3, the DNA is TGTGCCAGCAGAGATTACTCCGGAAACACCATATATTTT.

This sequence joins TRBV7-8 and TRBJ2-3; no clear D. Germline CDR1 is SGHVS and CDR2 is FQNEAQ. Trimming removed 0 bases at V and 0 bases at J, with 4 bases between. The CDR3 runs to 14 residues. The DNA for the CDR3 is TGTGCCAGCAGCTTAGCGTGGAGCACAGATACGCAGTATTTT. It codes for CASSLAWSTDTQYF.

A single count supports this clone. The chain combines TRBV6-5 with TRBJ2-1, with D possibly TRBD2 on 6 matching bases. Trimming cost V 0 bases and J 1 base, with 10 bases left between them. The length of the CDR3 is 16 residues. Germline-derived CDR1 and CDR2 are MNHEY and SVGAGI. The CDR3 DNA reads as TGTGCCAGCAGTTACTCCGGGAGAAGGTCCTACAATGAGCAGTTCTTC. Protein sequence: CASSYSGRRSYNEQFF.

This chain uses TRBV9 with TRBJ1-5, with D tentatively TRBD1 (5 bases). CDR1 is SGDLS, CDR2 YYNGEE, per germline. V was pared by 4 bases and J by 4 bases, with 15 bases between. The CDR3 is 15 residues long. As DNA, the CDR3 is TGTGCCAGCAGCACCGAGGGACGGAAGAATCAGCCCCAGCATTTT. Translating gives CASSTEGRKNQPQHF. Full variable domain (remainder filled in from reference TRBV9 and TRBJ1-5): DSGVTQTPKHLITATGQRVTLRCSPRSGDLSVYWYQQSLDQGLQFLIQYYNGEERAKGNILERFSAQQFPDLHSELNLSSLELGDSALYFCASSTEGRKNQPQHFGDGTRLSIL.

This chain uses TRBV7-9 with TRBJ2-1; possibly TRBD2 for D (5 bases). V lost 1 base to trimming and J lost 9 bases, with 7 bases between them. The germline gives CDR1 SEHNR, CDR2 FQNEAQ (reference sequence). The CDR3 has 12 amino acids. CDR3 amino acids: CASSLVGGEQFF. CDR3 bases: TGTGCCAGCAGCTTAGTTGGAGGTGAGCAGTTCTTC. Supplemented by reference TRBV7-9 and TRBJ2-1, the full variable domain reads DTGVSQNPRHKITKRGQNVTFRCDPISEHNRLYWYRQTLGQGPEFLTYFQNEAQLEKSRLLSDRFSAERPKGSFSTLEIQRTEQGDSAMYLCASSLVGGEQFFGPGTRLTVL.

V and J are TRBV6-5 and TRBJ2-7; D is unresolved. CDR3 length equals 15 residues. Germline CDR1 is MNHEY and CDR2 is SVGAGI. V was pared by 7 bases and J by 8 bases, with 24 bases between. CDR3 protein: CASNPTWGDRSQQYF. DNA of the CDR3: TGTGCCAGCAATCCTACCTGGGGTGACCGTTCCCAGCAGTACTTC.

The V and J genes are TRBV6-5 and TRBJ2-2, with a weak D call TRBD1 (7 bases). CDR3 size: 16 residues. CDR1 is MNHEY, CDR2 SVGAGI, per germline. Deletions cut 2 bases from V and 7 bases from J, with 17 bases between. CDR3 coding DNA: TGTGCCAGCAGTTACGAGTTCTCAGGGGGACTCGGGGAGCTGTTTTTT. This sequence encodes CASSYEFSGGLGELFF.

This clone appeared a single time. V is TRBV5-1 and J is TRBJ2-5, with D maybe TRBD1 (6 bases). V lost 1 base to trimming and J lost 1 base, with 11 bases between them. Germline-derived CDR1 and CDR2 are SGHRS and YFSETQ. This CDR3 spans 15 amino acids. DNA for the CDR3: TGCGCCAGCAGCTTGCTCAGGGGTATCCAAGAGACCCAGTACTTC. The encoded protein is CASSLLRGIQETQYF. The full variable domain, completed using reference TRBV5-1 and TRBJ2-5, is KAGVTQTPRYLIKTRGQQVTLSCSPISGHRSVSWYQQTPGQGLQFLFEYFSETQRNKGNFPGRFSGRQFSNSRSEMNVSTLELGDSALYLCASSLLRGIQETQYFGPGTRLLVL.

The genes are TRBV5-6 and TRBJ1-2; 7 nucleotides align to TRBD1. The CDR3 length is 13 residues. Germline CDR1 SGHDT, CDR2 YYEEEE. The V and J ends lost 1 base and 6 bases, in that order; junction bases with no gene match: 3. The CDR3 DNA sequence: TGTGCCAGCAGCTTGTGGGACAGTAATGGCTACACCTTC. It translates to CASSLWDSNGYTF.

This chain joins TRBV7-9 and TRBJ2-1; D gene ambiguous. Germline V gene data show CDR1 as SEHNR and CDR2 as FQNEAQ (reference sequence). The CDR3 totals 12 residues. The CDR3 nucleotides read TGTGCGTTAACCGCCGAGTTCGATGAGCAGTTCTTC. Its protein product is CALTAEFDEQFF.

This chain connects TRBV7-2 to TRBJ1-1; D is undetermined. This CDR3 has 13 amino acids. From germline, CDR1 is SGHTA and CDR2 FQGNSA. Deletions cut 8 bases from V and 1 base from J, with 11 bases between. DNA for the CDR3: TGTGCCAGCTTTCCCTTACGGAACACTGAAGCTTTCTTT. Translating gives CASFPLRNTEAFF.

V gene TRBV19 combines with J gene TRBJ1-1; TRBD1 is a possible D gene (6 bases). This CDR3 is built from 19 residues. Trimming took off 0 bases at V and 2 bases at J, with 22 bases between the two ends. The V gene's germline CDR1 is LNHDA and CDR2 SQIVND (reference sequence). Here the CDR3 DNA reads TGTGCCAGTAGTATAGATCGTCAACAAGGGGGGCGCGGCAACACTGAAGCTTTCTTT. It yields the protein CASSIDRQQGGRGNTEAFF.

J is TRBJ2-7 and V is TRBV6-5; D gene uncertain. Germline CDR1 reads MNHEY; CDR2 reads SVGAGI. This CDR3 has 16 amino acids. Trimming stripped 0 bases from V and 1 base from J, with 13 bases between. The DNA of the CDR3 is TGTGCCAGCAGTTACTCGTTGGCCGCTGCTTCCTACGAGCAGTACTTC. As protein: CASSYSLAAASYEQYF.

This chain joins TRBV13 and TRBJ2-5, with D possibly matching TRBD1 (5 bases). Germline V gene data show CDR1 as PRHDT and CDR2 as FYEKMQ (reference sequence). CDR3 length: 13 amino acids. V lost 5 bases, J lost 2 bases, and 9 bases lay in between. CDR3 in DNA: TGTGCCAGCAGCCGACAGAATCAAGAGACCCAGTACTTC. Translation: CASSRQNQETQYF.

This clone was detected only a few times. CDR3: CASNHRALPSYEQYF. CDR3 in DNA: TGTGCCAGCAACCACAGGGCGCTCCCTTCCTACGAGCAGTACTTC. This chain links TRBV6-1 with TRBJ2-7; TRBD1 is a possible D gene (6 bases). The germline V and J ends were trimmed by 7 bases and 1 base, with 17 bases remaining between them. Germline values: CDR1 MNHNS, CDR2 SASEGT. CDR3 size: 15 residues.

Concerning this clone itself: Other DNA variants within this sample encode the same CDR3. CDR3 DNA: TGTGCCAGCTCACCCAGGGGGCTCGCCTACGAGCAGTACTTC. Translated: CASSPRGLAYEQYF. This chain joins TRBV18 and TRBJ2-7; 8 bases match TRBD1. This CDR3 has 14 amino acids. V lost 3 bases, J lost 2 bases, and 3 bases stayed unmatched. Per germline, CDR1 KGHSH and CDR2 LQKENI.

The J gene is TRBJ2-7, the V gene TRBV9; the match to TRBD2 covers 9 bases. The CDR3 is 15 residues long. The germline CDR1 and CDR2 sequences are SGDLS and YYNGEE. The V and J ends lost 0 bases and 5 bases, in that order; junction bases with no gene match: 6. CDR3 in amino acids: CASSVEVSGSDEQYF. The CDR3 bases are TGTGCCAGCAGCGTAGAGGTTAGCGGGAGCGACGAGCAGTACTTC.

This chain joins TRBV7-1 and TRBJ1-2; D is uncertain. TRBV7-1 is labeled an ORF, and its function is uncertain. V shed 5 bases and J shed 4 bases, with 20 bases lying between them. The CDR3 runs to 16 residues. DNA of the CDR3: TGTGCCAGCAGCCTTTCAGACGAGGGAAAGACCTATGGCTACACCTTC. Its translation is CASSLSDEGKTYGYTF.

In DNA, the CDR3 is TGTGCCACCAGCGTCGATAGCTCCTACAATGAGCAGTTCTTC. Translating gives CATSVDSSYNEQFF. V usage is TRBV15 and J usage is TRBJ2-1; D is uncertain. This CDR3 has 14 amino acids. The V end was cut by 5 bases, the J end by 0 bases, with 8 bases between. Germline V gene sequence: CDR1 LNHNV, CDR2 YYDKDF (reference sequence).

The chain combines TRBV12-5 with TRBJ1-2, with a possible D match to TRBD1 (5 bases). The CDR3 consists of 14 residues. V lost 3 bases to trimming and J lost 10 bases, with 18 bases between them. In germline, CDR1 is LGHNT, CDR2 FRNRAP. DNA of the CDR3: TGTGCTAGTGGTTTTTGGGACGGAACTGGTCTCTACACCTTC. Its protein product is CASGFWDGTGLYTF.

The V call is TRBV28, the J call TRBJ2-1; TRBD1 matches 7 bases. V was clipped by 3 bases and J by 7 bases; unmatched bases: 3. Germline CDR1 reads MDHEN; CDR2 reads SYDVKM. The CDR3 length is 13 residues. CDR3 amino acids: CASSFSRGNEQFF. CDR3 coding DNA: TGTGCCAGCAGTTTCTCCAGGGGGAATGAGCAGTTCTTC. Supplemented by reference TRBV28 and TRBJ2-1, the full variable domain reads DVKVTQSSRYLVKRTGEKVFLECVQDMDHENMFWYRQDPGLGLRLIYFSYDVKMKEKGDIPEGYSVSREKKERFSLILESASTNQTSMYLCASSFSRGNEQFFGPGTRLTVL.

Only one count was recorded for this clone. This chain uses TRBV29-1 with TRBJ1-1, with D perhaps TRBD1 (6 bases). This CDR3 comprises 17 residues. The germline CDR1 and CDR2 sequences are SQVTM and ANQGSEA. V lost 3 bases, J lost 0 bases, and 20 bases lay in between. CDR3 DNA: TGCAGCGTTGATTCCCGGTCGGGACACACCCTGAACACTGAAGCTTTCTTT. This sequence encodes CSVDSRSGHTLNTEAFF.

This rearrangement joins TRBV6-5 to TRBJ1-1, with D hard to call. Per the germline V gene, CDR1 is MNHEY and CDR2 is SVGAGI. Trimming took 5 bases from V and 1 from J, leaving 11 bases between them. This CDR3 has 14 amino acids. In DNA form, the CDR3 reads TGTGCCAGCAGTCCGGGGATGCAGAACACTGAAGCTTTCTTT. It translates to CASSPGMQNTEAFF.

The chain joins TRBV18 to TRBJ2-1; 15 bases agree with TRBD2. CDR3 size: 15 residues. Germline values: CDR1 KGHSH, CDR2 LQKENI. Losses at the gene ends were 8 bases for V and 7 bases for J; bases not matched to a gene: 6. The DNA of the CDR3 is TGTGCCAGCACCTCCGGGACTAGCGGGAGGAATGAGCAGTTCTTC. Amino acid sequence: CASTSGTSGRNEQFF.

This clone is a singleton in its sample. The same CDR3 arises from other DNA sequences in this sample as well. This chain joins TRBV15 and TRBJ1-5; no reliable D call. The germline CDR1 and CDR2 sequences are LNHNV and YYDKDF (reference sequence). Trimming took off 1 base at V and 0 bases at J, with 7 bases between the two ends. The CDR3 consists of 15 residues. CDR3 in amino acids: CATSRAGNSNQPQHF. CDR3 DNA: TGTGCCACCAGCAGAGCCGGCAATAGCAATCAGCCCCAGCATTTT.

V gene TRBV7-9 combines with J gene TRBJ1-3, with a possible D match to TRBD1 (5 bases). The CDR3 spans 17 residues. V was shortened by 8 bases and J by 0 bases, with 20 bases between the two germline ends. Germline V gene data show CDR1 as SEHNR and CDR2 as FQNEAQ (reference sequence). The CDR3 loop is CASQGFGQGNSGNTIYF. The DNA for the CDR3 is TGTGCCAGCCAGGGCTTTGGGCAGGGAAACTCTGGAAACACCATATATTTT.

The rearrangement uses TRBV29-1 and TRBJ2-1; 7 bases line up with TRBD2. Germline V gene data show CDR1 as SQVTM and CDR2 as ANQGSEA. CDR3 size: 15 residues. Losses at the gene ends were 4 bases for V and 8 bases for J; bases not matched to a gene: 14. The CDR3 sequence: CSVATQAGRIHEQFF. CDR3 nucleotides: TGCAGCGTTGCCACCCAAGCGGGGCGTATCCATGAGCAGTTCTTC.

The chain has TRBV29-1 and TRBJ2-6; the D gene could be TRBD1 or TRBD2 (5 bases each). Germline CDR1 reads SQVTM; CDR2 reads ANQGSEA. Trimming cost V 6 bases and J 4 bases, with 13 bases left between them. CDR3 length equals 14 residues. The CDR3 coding sequence is TGCAGCGTAGGGACGGCCGACGGGGCCAACGTCCTGACTTTC. Its protein is CSVGTADGANVLTF.

This chain uses TRBV4-1 with TRBJ1-2; 7 positions match TRBD1. Germline V gene lookup returns CDR1 MGHRA and CDR2 YSYEKL. The trim removed 4 bases at V and 4 bases at J, leaving 9 bases unmatched. The length of the CDR3 is 15 residues. This chain's CDR3 is CASSPQGGIGYGYTF. CDR3 coding DNA: TGCGCCAGCAGCCCCCAGGGGGGAATTGGCTATGGCTACACCTTC.

This clone came up once. The chain joins TRBV6-5 to TRBJ1-4; D unclear. The CDR3 is made up of 15 amino acids. Germline-derived CDR1 and CDR2 are MNHEY and SVGAGI. Deletions cut 0 bases from V and 6 bases from J, with 11 bases between. The CDR3 nucleotides are TGTGCCAGCAGTTACTCTACGGGTTTTTATGAAAAACTGTTTTTT. Residues: CASSYSTGFYEKLFF.

The chain employs TRBV12-5 and TRBJ2-1; 7 bases align to TRBD2. Germline CDR1 reads LGHNT; CDR2 reads FRNRAP. CDR3 size: 17 residues. With 1 base clipped from V and 8 bases from J, the junction kept 14 bases outside the gene matches. The CDR3 coding sequence is TGTGCTAGTGGTTTGGGAGGTGGTAGCGGGTTTGGCGATGAGCAGTTCTTC. Translation: CASGLGGGSGFGDEQFF. Full variable domain (remainder filled in from reference TRBV12-5 and TRBJ2-1): DARVTQTPRHKVTEMGQEVTMRCQPILGHNTVFWYRQTMMQGLELLAYFRNRAPLDDSGMPKDRFSAEMPDATLATLKIQPSEPRDSAVYFCASGLGGGSGFGDEQFFGPGTRLTVL.

This chain connects TRBV27 to TRBJ2-1, with a possible D match to TRBD1 (6 bases). In germline, CDR1 is MNHEY, CDR2 SMNVEV (reference sequence). V lost 3 bases and J lost 5, with 11 bases in between. This CDR3 region has 14 residues. The CDR3 DNA is TGTGCCAGCAGTTTGCAGGGGCCGAACAATGAGCAGTTCTTC. It translates to CASSLQGPNNEQFF.